This record concerns one TCR beta chain sequence. Its antigen is unknown. This sample is part of a study of STAT3 mutations in large granular lymphocyte leukemia. At the level of the study: Among longitudinally sequenced T-LGLL patients, roughly half had canonical activating STAT3 mutations detected. The study's findings and limits: In T-cell large granular lymphocyte leukemia, about half of patients showed multiple immunodominant subclonotypes. Treatment regimens differed across patients between samplings. TCR clonotype switching after therapy occurred in 6 of 18 patients.

Tens of thousands of productive templates were obtained per sample on average. The method was immunoSEQ multiplex PCR; TCRdb's version includes in-frame clones alone and lacks a portion of them. In the table there are about 42,000 clones, roughly three quarters of which are singletons. Sequencing used PBMCs. The clonotype was recovered from a human donor with T large granular lymphocyte leukemia. Some clones in this sample may be carry-over from other donors' samples.

The CDR3 region is CAWSVPPGLAGELFF. CDR3 coding DNA: TGTGCCTGGAGTGTACCCCCAGGGTTGGCCGGGGAGCTGTTTTTT. The chain has TRBV30 and TRBJ2-2, with D possibly being TRBD1 (5 bases). CDR1 and CDR2 (germline): GTSNPN, SVGIG (reference sequence). Trimming removed 0 bases at V and 6 bases at J, with 14 bases between. CDR3 size: 15 residues.